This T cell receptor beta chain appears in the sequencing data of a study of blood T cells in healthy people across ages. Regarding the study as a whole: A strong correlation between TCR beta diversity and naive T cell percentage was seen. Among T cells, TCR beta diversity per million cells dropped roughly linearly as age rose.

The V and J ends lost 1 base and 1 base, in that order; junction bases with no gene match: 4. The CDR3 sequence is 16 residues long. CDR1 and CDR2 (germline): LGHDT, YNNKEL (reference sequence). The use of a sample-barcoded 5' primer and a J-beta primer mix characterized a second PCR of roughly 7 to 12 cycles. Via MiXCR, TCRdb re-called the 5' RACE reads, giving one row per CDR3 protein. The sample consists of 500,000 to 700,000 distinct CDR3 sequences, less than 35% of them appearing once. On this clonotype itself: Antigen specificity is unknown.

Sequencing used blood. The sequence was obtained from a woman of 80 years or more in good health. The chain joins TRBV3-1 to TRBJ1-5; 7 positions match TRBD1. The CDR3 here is CASSQGSTGSNQPQHF. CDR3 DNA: TGTGCCAGCAGCCAAGGGTCGACAGGGAGCAATCAGCCCCAGCATTTT.